A selection of T cell receptor beta chains follows, all from one sample in a study of T cell responses to AZD1222 COVID-19 vaccine. The protocol was immunoSEQ multiplex PCR, while the TCRdb copy is restricted to in-frame clones and leaves out a portion. Of 120,000 to 150,000 clones in the sample, around 90% are singletons; the top ten hold 1.5% to 2%. This specimen was peripheral blood, taken 28 days after the second AZD1222 dose. The receptors originated from an adult who received the AZD1222 COVID-19 vaccine. Both conserved end residues are part of each CDR3. A D gene is named only where the DNA matches it firmly.

>TRBJ1-4|TRBV9|NA
CASSVQGSNEKLFF
TGTGCCAGCAGCGTACAGGGGTCTAATGAAAAACTGTTTTTT
>TRBJ2-5|TRBV7-2|TRBD2
CASSPGTIQETQYF
TGTGCCAGCAGCCCGGGGACTATCCAAGAGACCCAGTACTTC
>TRBJ1-2|TRBV11-2|TRBD1
CASSIQGAYGYTF
TGTGCCAGCAGCATACAGGGGGCGTATGGCTACACCTTC
>TRBJ1-1|TRBV14|NA
CASRKTEPVGLLNTEAFF
TGTGCCAGCAGGAAGACAGAGCCGGTAGGACTGTTGAACACTGAAGCTTTCTTT
>TRBJ1-5|TRBV28|TRBD1
CASSLPPTTGQGRWGPQHF
TGTGCCAGCAGTTTGCCTCCAACAACCGGACAGGGGAGGTGGGGGCCCCAGCATTTT
>TRBJ2-7|TRBV7-2|NA
CASSLTPLATYEQYF
TGTGCCAGCAGCTTAACCCCACTAGCCACCTACGAGCAGTACTTC
>TRBJ1-5|TRBV6-5|TRBD1
CASSRTGGVQPQHF
TGTGCCAGCAGTCGGACAGGGGGGGTTCAGCCCCAGCATTTT
>TRBJ2-2|TRBV12-3/TRBV12-4|NA
CASSLDLAGELFF
TGTGCCAGCAGTTTAGACTTAGCCGGGGAGCTGTTTTTT
>TRBJ1-5|TRBV5-8|NA
CASSLRGSNQPQHF
TGTGCCAGCAGCTTAAGGGGAAGCAATCAGCCCCAGCATTTT
>TRBJ2-3|TRBV29-1|TRBD1
CSVAEAGGTTDTQYF
TGCAGCGTTGCAGAAGCAGGGGGCACCACAGATACGCAGTATTTT